These 7 T cell receptor beta chains came from one sample sequenced in a study of blood T cell repertoires in COVID-19. Generated by immunoSEQ multiplex PCR, the TCRdb table keeps only in-frame clones and is missing some. Of a few hundred thousand clones in the sample, 90% are singletons; the top ten hold about 2.1%. Material for sequencing was peripheral blood. These receptors all come from a woman aged 55-70 years with COVID-19, enrolled during active disease.

A remark on this clone: Distinct nucleotide sequences in the sample also encode this CDR3. The chain uses TRBV9 and TRBJ1-1, with a weak D call TRBD1 (5 bases). From germline, CDR1 is SGDLS and CDR2 YYNGEE. CDR3 length equals 13 residues. V shed 4 bases and J shed 5 bases, with 12 bases lying between them. This CDR3 is CASSPGRGTEAFF. CDR3 DNA sequence: TGTGCCAGCAGCCCAGGACGGGGGACTGAAGCTTTCTTT.

V gene TRBV6-5 combines with J gene TRBJ2-5, with D uncertain. Germline V gene sequence: CDR1 MNHEY, CDR2 SVGAGI. The CDR3 is 13 amino acids. The ends were cut back, 6 bases at V and 2 bases at J, with 10 bases in the middle. The CDR3 DNA is TGTGCCAGCAGCGCCGGGTGGCAAGAGACCCAGTACTTC. Its translation is CASSAGWQETQYF.

This clone was counted a single time. This chain joins TRBV7-2 and TRBJ1-3; TRBD1 agrees at 8 bases. Losses at the gene ends were 4 bases for V and 0 bases for J; bases not matched to a gene: 5. Germline V gene data show CDR1 as SGHTA and CDR2 as FQGNSA. The CDR3 extends over 16 amino acids. CDR3 in amino acids: CASSYTGGRSGNTIYF. CDR3 DNA: TGTGCCAGCAGCTACACAGGGGGGCGCTCTGGAAACACCATATATTTT.

The V and J genes are TRBV7-6 and TRBJ1-2; the D gene is possibly TRBD1 (5 bases). The CDR3 is made up of 18 amino acids. Trimming pared 2 bases from V and 4 bases from J, leaving 23 bases between. The germline gives CDR1 SGHVS, CDR2 FNYEAQ. CDR3 region: CASSLIYRSLYRGYGYTF. CDR3 DNA: TGTGCCAGCAGCTTAATATATCGGAGTCTCTATAGGGGCTATGGCTACACCTTC.

The chain recombines TRBV6-5 with TRBJ1-2, with 7 bases identical to TRBD1. The CDR3 is 14 amino acids. Germline-derived CDR1 and CDR2 are MNHEY and SVGAGI. V gave up 2 bases and J gave up 7 bases; unmatched junction bases: 7. The DNA of the CDR3 is TGTGCCAGCAGTTACACGGAGGGGGCAGGTGGCTACACCTTC. As protein: CASSYTEGAGGYTF.

The chain has TRBV6-2 or TRBV6-3 and TRBJ2-3; D may be TRBD2 (6 bases). The CDR3 has 17 residues. With 0 bases removed from V and 4 bases from J, the gap between germline ends came to 17 bases. Germline V gives CDR1 MNHEY, CDR2 SVGEGT. The CDR3 reads CASSYSTGGAMADTQYF. DNA for the CDR3: TGTGCCAGCAGTTACTCGACTGGCGGGGCTATGGCAGATACGCAGTATTTT.

This rearrangement joins TRBV5-4 to TRBJ1-1; D is possibly TRBD1 (6 bases). Germline-derived CDR1 and CDR2 are SGHNT and YYREEE (reference sequence). The CDR3 runs 14 residues. Trimming shortened V by 2 bases and J by 0 bases, and 8 bases separated the two germline ends. The CDR3 spells CASSFAGVNTEAFF. CDR3 DNA: TGTGCCAGCAGCTTTGCAGGGGTGAACACTGAAGCTTTCTTT.